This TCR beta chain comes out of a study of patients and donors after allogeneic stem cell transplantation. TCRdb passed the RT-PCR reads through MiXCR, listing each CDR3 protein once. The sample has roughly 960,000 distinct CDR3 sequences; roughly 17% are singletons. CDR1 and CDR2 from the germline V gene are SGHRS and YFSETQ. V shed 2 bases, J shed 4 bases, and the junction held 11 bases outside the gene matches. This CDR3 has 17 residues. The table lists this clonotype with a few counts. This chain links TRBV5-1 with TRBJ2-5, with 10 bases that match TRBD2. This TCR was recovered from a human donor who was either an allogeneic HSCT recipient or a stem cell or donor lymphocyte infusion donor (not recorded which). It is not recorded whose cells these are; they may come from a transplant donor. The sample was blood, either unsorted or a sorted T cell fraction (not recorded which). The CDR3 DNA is TGCGCCAGCAGCTTCGTCGGATTAGCGGGGGGCGGAGAGACCCAGTACTTC. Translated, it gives CASSFVGLAGGGETQYF.